Below, one T cell receptor (beta chain) is given with its context. Its cognate antigen has yet to be identified. No per-base quality is available; no much larger clone lies one base away. This sample is part of a study of T cell changes during pregnancy in multiple sclerosis (dated by TCRdb to between 2018 and 2021). As for the study more broadly: The study looked at changes in the T cell repertoire across pregnancy in women with multiple sclerosis.

Libraries came from the immunoSEQ multiplex PCR assay. The table was pulled from immuneACCESS by TCRdb, which kept in-frame rearrangements only. Such tables lose some clones; where checked, under half of the loss comes from unresolved V genes, and the rest has no known cause. The table for this sample lists 38,000 or so clones; about 95% of them were counted only once. The ten largest account for around 0.4% of the sample. The CDR3 contains 17 residues, cysteine and phenylalanine counted. CDR3 DNA is the only sequence kept; it has 51 bases, read in frame from the first base. Compared with germline, V lacks 3 bases and J lacks 2 bases; bases without a gene match: 4. Based on the germline V gene, the CDR1 and CDR2 sequences are MDHEN and SYDVKM.

The sequence was obtained from a female donor with multiple sclerosis, enrolled in a pregnancy study. The rearrangement joined TRBV28 to TRBJ2-6, with 10 bases matching TRBD1. The sequencing here drew on CD4+ T cells from peripheral blood mononuclear cells, taken in the second trimester of pregnancy. The base sequence is TGTGCCAGCAGTTTTTTTGGACAGGGGGCTGGGGCCAACGTCCTGACTTTC. It is translated as CASSFFGQGAGANVLTF.